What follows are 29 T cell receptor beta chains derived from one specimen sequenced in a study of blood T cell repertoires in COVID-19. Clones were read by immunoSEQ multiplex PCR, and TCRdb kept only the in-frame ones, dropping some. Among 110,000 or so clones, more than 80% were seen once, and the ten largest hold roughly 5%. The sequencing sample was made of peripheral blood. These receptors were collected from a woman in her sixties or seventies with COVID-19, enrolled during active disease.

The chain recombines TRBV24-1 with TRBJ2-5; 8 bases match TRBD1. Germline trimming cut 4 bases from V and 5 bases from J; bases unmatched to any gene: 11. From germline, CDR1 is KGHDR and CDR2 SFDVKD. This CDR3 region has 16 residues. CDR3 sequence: CATSESGTGQSETQYF. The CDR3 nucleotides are TGTGCCACCAGTGAATCCGGGACAGGACAATCGGAGACCCAGTACTTC.

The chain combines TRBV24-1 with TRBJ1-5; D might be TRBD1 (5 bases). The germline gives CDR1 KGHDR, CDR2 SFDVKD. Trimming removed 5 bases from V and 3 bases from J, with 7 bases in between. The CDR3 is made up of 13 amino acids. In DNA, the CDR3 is TGTGCCACCAGTGTAGGGGACAATCAGCCCCAGCATTTT. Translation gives CATSVGDNQPQHF.

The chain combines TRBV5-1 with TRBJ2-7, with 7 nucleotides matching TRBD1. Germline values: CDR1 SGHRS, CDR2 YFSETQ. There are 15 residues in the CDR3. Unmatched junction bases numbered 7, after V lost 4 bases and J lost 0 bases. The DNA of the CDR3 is TGCGCCAGCAGCGGGGGACAGCCGACCTCCTACGAGCAGTACTTC. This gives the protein CASSGGQPTSYEQYF.

The CDR3 DNA sequence: TGCGCCAGCAGTCAATCTTGGGACAGGAACAACTACGAGCAGTACTTC. It specifies CASSQSWDRNNYEQYF. V is TRBV23-1 and J is TRBJ2-7; 8 bases match TRBD1. TRBV23-1 is classed as an ORF, of uncertain function. Unmatched junction bases numbered 7, after V lost 0 bases and J lost 3 bases. The CDR3 spans 16 residues.

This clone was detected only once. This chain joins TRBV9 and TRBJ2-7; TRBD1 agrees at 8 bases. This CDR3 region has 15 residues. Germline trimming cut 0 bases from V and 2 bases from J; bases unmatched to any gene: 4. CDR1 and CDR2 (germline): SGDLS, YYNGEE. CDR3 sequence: CASSVGQGATYEQYF. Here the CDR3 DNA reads TGTGCCAGCAGCGTAGGCCAGGGGGCTACCTACGAGCAGTACTTC. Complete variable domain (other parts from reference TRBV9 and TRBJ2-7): DSGVTQTPKHLITATGQRVTLRCSPRSGDLSVYWYQQSLDQGLQFLIQYYNGEERAKGNILERFSAQQFPDLHSELNLSSLELGDSALYFCASSVGQGATYEQYFGPGTRLTVT.

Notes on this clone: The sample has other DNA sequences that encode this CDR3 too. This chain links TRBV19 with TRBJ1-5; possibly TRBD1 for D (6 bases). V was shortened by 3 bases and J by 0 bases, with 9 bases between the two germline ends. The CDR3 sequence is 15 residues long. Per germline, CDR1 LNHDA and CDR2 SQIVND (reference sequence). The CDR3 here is CASSIGQYSNQPQHF. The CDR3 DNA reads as TGTGCCAGTAGTATCGGACAGTATAGCAATCAGCCCCAGCATTTT.

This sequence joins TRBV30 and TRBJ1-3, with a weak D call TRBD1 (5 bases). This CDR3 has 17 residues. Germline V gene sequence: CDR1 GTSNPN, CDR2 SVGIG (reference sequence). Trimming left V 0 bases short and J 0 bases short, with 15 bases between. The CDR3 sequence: CAWSVPLTGYSGNTIYF. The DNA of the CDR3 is TGTGCCTGGAGTGTCCCCCTCACAGGATACTCTGGAAACACCATATATTTT.

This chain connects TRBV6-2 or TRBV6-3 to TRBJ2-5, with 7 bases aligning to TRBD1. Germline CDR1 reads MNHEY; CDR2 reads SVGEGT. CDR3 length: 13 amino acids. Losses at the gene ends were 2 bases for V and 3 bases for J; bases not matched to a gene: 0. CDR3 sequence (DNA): TGTGCCAGCAGTTACGGACAGGAAGAGACCCAGTACTTC. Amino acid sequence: CASSYGQEETQYF.

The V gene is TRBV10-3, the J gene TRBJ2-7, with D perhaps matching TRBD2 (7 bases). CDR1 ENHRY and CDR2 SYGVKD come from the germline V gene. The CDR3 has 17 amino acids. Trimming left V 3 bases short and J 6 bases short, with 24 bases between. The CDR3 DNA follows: TGTGCCATCAGTGAAGGGCCGGATGGGGGGCGCGGGGGCGAGCAGTACTTC. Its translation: CAISEGPDGGRGGEQYF.

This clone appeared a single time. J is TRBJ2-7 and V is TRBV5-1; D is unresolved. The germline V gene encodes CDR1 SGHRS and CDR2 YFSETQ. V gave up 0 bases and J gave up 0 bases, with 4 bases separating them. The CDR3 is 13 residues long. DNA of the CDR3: TGCGCCAGCAGCTTGGGCGCCTCCTACGAGCAGTACTTC. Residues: CASSLGASYEQYF.

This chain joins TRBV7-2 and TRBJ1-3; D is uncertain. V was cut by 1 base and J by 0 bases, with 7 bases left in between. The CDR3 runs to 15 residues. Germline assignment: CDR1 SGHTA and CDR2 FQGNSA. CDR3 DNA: TGTGCCAGCAGCTTAGTACACAGCTCTGGAAACACCATATATTTT. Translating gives CASSLVHSSGNTIYF.

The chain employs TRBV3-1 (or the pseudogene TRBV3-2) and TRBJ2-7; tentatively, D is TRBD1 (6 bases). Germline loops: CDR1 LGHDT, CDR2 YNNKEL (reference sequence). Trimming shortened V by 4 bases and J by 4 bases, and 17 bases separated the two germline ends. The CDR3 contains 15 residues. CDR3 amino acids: CASSPEESRGYEQYF. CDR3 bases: TGTGCCAGCAGCCCAGAAGAGAGCAGGGGTTACGAGCAGTACTTC.

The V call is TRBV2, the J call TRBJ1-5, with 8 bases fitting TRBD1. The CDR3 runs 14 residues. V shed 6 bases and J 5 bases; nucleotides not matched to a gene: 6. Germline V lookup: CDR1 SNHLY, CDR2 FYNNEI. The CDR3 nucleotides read TGTGCCAGCAGGGATGACAGGGGAGATCAGCCCCAGCATTTT. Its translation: CASRDDRGDQPQHF.

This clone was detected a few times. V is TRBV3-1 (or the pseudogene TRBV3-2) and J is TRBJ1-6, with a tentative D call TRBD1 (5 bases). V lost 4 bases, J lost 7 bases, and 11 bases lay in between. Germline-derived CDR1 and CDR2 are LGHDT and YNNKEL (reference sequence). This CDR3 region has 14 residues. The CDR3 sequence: CASSLRGWNSPLHF. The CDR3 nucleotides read TGTGCCAGCAGCCTTCGGGGGTGGAATTCACCCCTCCACTTT.

The CDR3 loop is CATSSGWQGAVDTIYF. CDR3 nucleotides: TGTGCCACCAGCAGTGGGTGGCAGGGGGCAGTGGACACCATATATTTT. This sequence joins TRBV15 and TRBJ1-3, with 8 positions matching TRBD1. V shed 3 bases and J 8 bases; nucleotides not matched to a gene: 12. The CDR3 has 16 amino acids. Looked up from germline, CDR1 is LNHNV and CDR2 is YYDKDF (reference sequence).

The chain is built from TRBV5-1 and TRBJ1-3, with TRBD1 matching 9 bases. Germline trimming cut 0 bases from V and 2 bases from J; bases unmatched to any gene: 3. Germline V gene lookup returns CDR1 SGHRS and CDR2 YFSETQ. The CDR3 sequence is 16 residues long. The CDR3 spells CASSLGRDRAGNTIYF. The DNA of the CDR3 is TGCGCCAGCAGCTTGGGTCGGGACAGGGCTGGAAACACCATATATTTT.

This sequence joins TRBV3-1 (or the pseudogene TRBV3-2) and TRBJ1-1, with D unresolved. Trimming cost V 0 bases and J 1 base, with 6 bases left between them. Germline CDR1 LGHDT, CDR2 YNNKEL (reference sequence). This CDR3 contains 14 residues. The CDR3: CASSQEGKNTEAFF. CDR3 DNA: TGTGCCAGCAGCCAAGAGGGCAAGAACACTGAAGCTTTCTTT.

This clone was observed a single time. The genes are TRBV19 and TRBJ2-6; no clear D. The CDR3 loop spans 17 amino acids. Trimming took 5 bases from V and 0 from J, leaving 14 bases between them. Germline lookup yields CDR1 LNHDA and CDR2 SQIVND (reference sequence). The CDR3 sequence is CASSRSVRNSGANVLTF. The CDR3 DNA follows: TGTGCCAGTAGTCGGTCCGTGCGGAACTCTGGGGCCAACGTCCTGACTTTC. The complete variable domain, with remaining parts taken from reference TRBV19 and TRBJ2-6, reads DGGITQSPKYLFRKEGQNVTLSCEQNLNHDAMYWYRQDPGQGLRLIYYSQIVNDFQKGDIAEGYSVSREKKESFPLTVTSAQKNPTAFYLCASSRSVRNSGANVLTFGAGSRLTVL.

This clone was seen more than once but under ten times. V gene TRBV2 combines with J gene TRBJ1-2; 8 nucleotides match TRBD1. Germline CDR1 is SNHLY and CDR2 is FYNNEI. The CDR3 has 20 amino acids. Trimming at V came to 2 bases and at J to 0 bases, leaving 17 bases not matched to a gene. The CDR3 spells CASSESILGSGGHSNYGYTF. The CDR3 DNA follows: TGTGCCAGCAGTGAAAGTATACTCGGTTCAGGGGGCCATTCTAACTATGGCTACACCTTC.

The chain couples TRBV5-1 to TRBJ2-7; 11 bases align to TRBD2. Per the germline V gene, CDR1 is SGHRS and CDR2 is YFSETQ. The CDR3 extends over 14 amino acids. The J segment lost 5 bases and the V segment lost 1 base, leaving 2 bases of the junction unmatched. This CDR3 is CASSLQLAGDEQYF. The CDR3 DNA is TGCGCCAGCAGCTTGCAACTAGCGGGGGACGAGCAGTACTTC.

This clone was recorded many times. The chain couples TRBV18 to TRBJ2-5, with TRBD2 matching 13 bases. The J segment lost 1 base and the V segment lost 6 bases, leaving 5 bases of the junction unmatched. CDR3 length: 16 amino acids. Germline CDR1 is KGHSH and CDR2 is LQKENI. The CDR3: CASSPGLAGAQETQYF. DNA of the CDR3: TGTGCCAGCTCTCCAGGACTAGCGGGGGCCCAAGAGACCCAGTACTTC.

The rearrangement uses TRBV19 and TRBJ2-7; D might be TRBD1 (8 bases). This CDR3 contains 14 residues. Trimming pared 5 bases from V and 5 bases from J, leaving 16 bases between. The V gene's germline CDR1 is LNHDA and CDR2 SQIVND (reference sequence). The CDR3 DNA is TGTGCCAGTAGTCAAGCGGGACAGGAAGACGAGCAGTACTTC. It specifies CASSQAGQEDEQYF.

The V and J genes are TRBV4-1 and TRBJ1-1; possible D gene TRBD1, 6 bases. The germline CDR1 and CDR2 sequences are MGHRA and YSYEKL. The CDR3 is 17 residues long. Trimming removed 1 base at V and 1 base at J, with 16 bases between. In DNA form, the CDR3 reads TGCGCCAGCAGCCAAGGAAGCGTTATGGGACAGAACACTGAAGCTTTCTTT. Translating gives CASSQGSVMGQNTEAFF.

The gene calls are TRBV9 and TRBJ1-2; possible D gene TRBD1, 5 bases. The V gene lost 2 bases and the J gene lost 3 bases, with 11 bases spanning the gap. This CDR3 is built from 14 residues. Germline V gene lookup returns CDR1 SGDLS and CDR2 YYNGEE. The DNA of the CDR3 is TGTGCCAGCAGCGTTCAGGGCCGCGACTATGGCTACACCTTC. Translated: CASSVQGRDYGYTF.

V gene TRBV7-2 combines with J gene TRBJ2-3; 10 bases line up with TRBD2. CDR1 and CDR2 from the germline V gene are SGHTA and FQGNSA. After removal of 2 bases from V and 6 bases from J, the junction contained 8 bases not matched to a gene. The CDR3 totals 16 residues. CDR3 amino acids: CASSLYSGGAGDTQYF. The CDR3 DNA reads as TGTGCCAGCAGCTTATACAGCGGGGGGGCCGGGGATACGCAGTATTTT.

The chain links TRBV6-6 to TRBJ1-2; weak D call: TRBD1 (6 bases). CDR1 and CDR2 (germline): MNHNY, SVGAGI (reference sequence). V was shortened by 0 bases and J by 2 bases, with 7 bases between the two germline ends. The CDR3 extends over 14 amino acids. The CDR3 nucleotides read TGTGCCAGCAGTTACTCTCAGGGGAACTATGGCTACACCTTC. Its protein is CASSYSQGNYGYTF.

The CDR3 nucleotides read TGTGCCAGCAGCCCCATCGTCAAAGCGGGGGGGGTAGGTGAGCAGTTCTTC. This gives the protein CASSPIVKAGGVGEQFF. This chain connects TRBV7-6 to TRBJ2-1; 10 bases map to TRBD2. J gave up 9 bases and V 5 bases, and 16 bases lay outside the gene matches. The length of the CDR3 is 17 residues. Germline loops: CDR1 SGHVS, CDR2 FNYEAQ.

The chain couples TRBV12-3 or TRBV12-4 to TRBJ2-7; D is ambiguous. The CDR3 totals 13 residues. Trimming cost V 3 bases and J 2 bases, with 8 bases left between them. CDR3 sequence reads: CASSFEAPYEQYF. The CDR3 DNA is TGTGCCAGCAGTTTTGAAGCCCCCTACGAGCAGTACTTC.

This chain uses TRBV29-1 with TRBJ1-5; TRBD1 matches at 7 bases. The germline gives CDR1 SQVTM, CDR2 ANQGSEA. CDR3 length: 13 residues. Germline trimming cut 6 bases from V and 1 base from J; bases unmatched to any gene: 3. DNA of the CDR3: TGCAGCGTCTCAGGGGGGAGCAATCAGCCCCAGCATTTT. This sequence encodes CSVSGGSNQPQHF.